These 3 T cell receptor beta chains were sequenced from one sample in a study of cytomegalovirus exposure and HLA in healthy donors. PCR involved 60 Vbeta and 13 Jbeta primers. Profiled with immunoSEQ multiplex PCR; TCRdb holds only in-frame clones, not every one. The table lists 110,000 to 150,000 clones, approximately 73% of them singletons. The sample comprised PBMCs. The source is a woman aged 40 to 50 in good health and CMV-seronegative.

The chain is built from TRBV6-1 and TRBJ1-6; D gene unclear. Germline V gives CDR1 MNHNS, CDR2 SASEGT. There are 14 residues in the CDR3. With 9 bases removed from V and 2 bases from J, the gap between germline ends came to 11 bases. CDR3 nucleotide sequence: TGTGCCAGTCACAGCAACACCTATAATTCACCCCTCCACTTT. Translating gives CASHSNTYNSPLHF.

The genes are TRBV2 and TRBJ1-3; tentative D call: TRBD1 (5 bases). This CDR3 spans 14 amino acids. The V end lost 2 bases, the J end lost 4 bases, and 9 bases lay between the germline ends. CDR1 is SNHLY, CDR2 FYNNEI, per germline. The CDR3 DNA sequence: TGTGCCAGCAGTGAACAGGGTGGGGGAAACACCATATATTTT. Protein sequence: CASSEQGGGNTIYF.

The chain joins TRBV28 to TRBJ1-4, with TRBD1 matching 7 bases. V lost 5 bases and J lost 5; bases outside the gene matches: 5. The CDR3 spans 14 residues. Per the germline V gene, CDR1 is MDHEN and CDR2 is SYDVKM. CDR3 sequence reads: CASSLPTGNEKLFF. The CDR3 nucleotides are TGTGCCAGCAGTCTACCGACAGGGAATGAAAAACTGTTTTTT.